The entry below describes one T cell receptor (beta chain). Its binding antigen is unknown. The input lacks base qualities; no much larger clone sits a single base away. This sample was included in a study of CD8 T cells in Susac syndrome (dated by TCRdb to the late 2010s). Regarding the research as a whole: Among the Susac syndrome patients who were sequenced, clinically active disease was present in roughly six and clinical remission was observed in roughly eight. At the time of blood withdrawal, Susac syndrome patients were either therapy-naive, taking corticosteroids (with some also receiving IVIg), or on IVIg alone. Repertoire sequencing was used to test whether CD8+ T cell activation and differentiation in Susac syndrome was antigen driven.

What the research found in general, with its limitations: The TCR sequencing and HLA analysis was acknowledged to have included a relatively small number of individuals. In patients with Susac syndrome, the CD4+ T cell repertoire showed no detectable clonal expansion.

High-throughput TCR beta sequencing profiled peripheral blood CD8+ and CD4+ T cells from healthy donors, Susac syndrome patients and multiple sclerosis patients. Recently defined diagnostic criteria for definite or probable disease were met by the Susac syndrome patients. Bulk CD8+ and CD4+ T cells were purified by magnetic negative isolation, whereas CD8+ TEMRA cells were enriched by FACS. Blood was drawn into EDTA tubes, processed within 24 hours, and PBMCs were isolated by density gradient centrifugation. PBMCs destined for TCR sequencing were cryopreserved in liquid nitrogen and later thawed in a 37 °C water bath. A purity of at least 90% was achieved for sorted or isolated CD4+, CD8+ and CD8+ TEMRA cells. RNA was extracted using the RNeasy kit, and about 0.5 to 1 ug of the RNA was reverse transcribed with random hexamers. The immunoSEQ multiplex PCR assay, which covers 54 Vbeta and 13 Jbeta segments, was used to amplify TCR beta CDR3 regions. Bias from PCR amplification was corrected by using a synthetic template baseline for primer optimization and for computational correction. The study's processing was this. Reads were assigned to V, D and J genes according to IMGT and analyzed in immunoSEQ Analyzer, with only productive sequences retained. Clonality was computed as one minus Shannon entropy normalized by log2 of the number of productive unique sequences. For each patient and control, public and private clones were evaluated within the 100 most prevalent clones. Susac-specific clones were defined as absent from healthy and MS cohorts, 800 to 1,200 published viral clones and other ImmuneACCESS disease sequences. TCRdb reprocessed the public reads (quality trimming at Q25 with fastp, clone calling with MiXCR) and kept in-frame beta chains. Rows matching on CDR3 protein sequence are summarized as one entry with the most common DNA and genes. Clone size and V and J calls follow TCRdb, not the original study. Across this sample there are about 240,000 distinct CDR3 sequences, with roughly 95% seen only once. Of the sample, approximately 0.094% is held by the ten largest clones.

V is pruned by 6 bases and J by 9 bases, leaving 14 bases of the junction without a gene match. The CDR3 sequence holds 15 residues, the cysteine and phenylalanine included. The only DNA kept is the CDR3, 45 bases in frame from the first base. CDR1 and CDR2 are read off the germline V gene (reference sequence) as MNHEY and SMNVEV. The sequencing sample was made of CD4+ T cells from PBMCs. The chain was built from TRBV27 and TRBJ1-5, with 7 bases aligning to TRBD1. The receptor comes from a human donor with Susac syndrome. The CDR3 has the sequence CASSPTGMGLGPQHF. Read as DNA, the sequence is TGTGCCAGCAGCCCGACAGGGATGGGTTTGGGGCCCCAGCATTTT.